The 27 T cell receptor beta chains below all came from one sample that was sequenced in a study of T cell responses to AZD1222 COVID-19 vaccine. Profiled with immunoSEQ multiplex PCR; TCRdb holds only in-frame clones, not every one. Of some 100,000 clones listed, roughly nine tenths are singletons. Sequenced material: peripheral blood, taken on day 0 of AZD1222 vaccination. The receptors shown here come from an adult in good health.

V gene TRBV28 combines with J gene TRBJ2-5; either TRBD1 or TRBD2 may fit D (5 bases each). Trimming took 1 base from V and 1 from J, leaving 7 bases between them. CDR1 is MDHEN and CDR2 is SYDVKM in the germline V gene. CDR3 length equals 14 residues. CDR3 in amino acids: CASSLSGGQETQYF. The DNA of the CDR3 is TGTGCCAGCAGTTTATCTGGGGGCCAAGAGACCCAGTACTTC.

V usage is TRBV29-1 and J usage is TRBJ1-2; TRBD1 matches 7 bases. CDR1 and CDR2 (germline): SQVTM, ANQGSEA. Trimming took 2 bases from V and 4 from J; bases not matched to a gene: 7. There are 14 residues in the CDR3. CDR3 nucleotides: TGCAGCGTTGAACCCCGGACAGGCAGCTATGGCTACACCTTC. This sequence encodes CSVEPRTGSYGYTF.

The chain employs TRBV2 and TRBJ1-2; possible D gene TRBD1, 6 bases. This CDR3 region has 13 residues. Trimming took off 7 bases at V and 3 bases at J, with 12 bases between the two ends. The germline V gene has CDR1 SNHLY and CDR2 FYNNEI. CDR3 residues: CASKQGGDYGYTF. In DNA form, the CDR3 reads TGTGCCAGCAAACAGGGAGGTGACTATGGCTACACCTTC.

This chain uses TRBV5-4 with TRBJ1-5; 7 bases match TRBD1. The length of the CDR3 is 15 residues. Germline V lookup: CDR1 SGHNT, CDR2 YYREEE (reference sequence). Trimming cost V 10 bases and J 4 bases; bases outside gene matches: 14. CDR3 region: CASQLGSRGNQPQHF. CDR3 coding DNA: TGTGCCTCCCAGCTGGGGAGCAGGGGGAATCAGCCCCAGCATTTT.

The DNA of the CDR3 is TGTGCCAGCTCGACAGGGGGTGATGATCAGCCCCAGCATTTT. This encodes CASSTGGDDQPQHF. J is TRBJ1-5 and V is TRBV18; 9 bases are shared with TRBD1. V lost 6 bases and J lost 5; bases outside the gene matches: 5. This CDR3 spans 14 amino acids. Germline-derived CDR1 and CDR2 are KGHSH and LQKENI.

The CDR3 region is CASRIPRERRYTF. In DNA, the CDR3 is TGTGCCAGCAGGATCCCCAGGGAGAGACGCTACACCTTC. The V and J genes are TRBV11-2 and TRBJ1-2; possibly TRBD1 for D (5 bases). The CDR3 is made up of 13 amino acids. CDR1 is SGHAT, CDR2 FQNNGV, per germline. V dropped 6 bases and J dropped 9 bases, with 17 bases sitting between them.

V gene TRBV7-2 combines with J gene TRBJ2-3; D remains unclear. The ends were cut back, 4 bases at V and 0 bases at J, with 11 bases in the middle. The germline V gene encodes CDR1 SGHTA and CDR2 FQGNSA. This CDR3 has 15 amino acids. The chain's CDR3 is CASSSYTTSTDTQYF. The CDR3 DNA reads as TGTGCCAGCAGCTCCTACACCACTAGCACAGATACGCAGTATTTT. The full variable domain, with the rest looked up from reference TRBV7-2 and TRBJ2-3, is GAGVSQSPSNKVTEKGKDVELRCDPISGHTALYWYRQSLGQGLEFLIYFQGNSAPDKSGLPSDRFSAERTGGSVSTLTIQRTQQEDSAVYLCASSSYTTSTDTQYFGPGTRLTVL.

This clone was seen just once. This sequence joins TRBV30 and TRBJ2-7, with TRBD2 matching 10 bases. The tail of the sequence fits TRBJ2-1 better, so the J call may be wrong. CDR3 length equals 16 residues. Germline loops: CDR1 GTSNPN, CDR2 SVGIG (reference sequence). The CDR3 nucleotides read TGTGCCTGGAGTGTACGAGGGACTAGCGAGTACAATGAGCAGTTCTTC. Encoded protein: CAWSVRGTSEYNEQFF.

V usage is TRBV13 and J usage is TRBJ1-1; D uncertain. Germline lookup yields CDR1 PRHDT and CDR2 FYEKMQ (reference sequence). The CDR3 runs to 15 residues. V was clipped by 5 bases and J by 1 base, with 14 bases between them. The CDR3 protein is CASSPENYGNTEAFF. The CDR3 DNA is TGTGCCAGCAGCCCCGAAAATTATGGGAACACTGAAGCTTTCTTT.

The chain carries TRBV3-1 (or the pseudogene TRBV3-2) and TRBJ1-2; no reliable D call. V dropped 1 base and J dropped 3 bases, with 6 bases sitting between them. CDR1 is LGHDT, CDR2 YNNKEL, per germline (reference sequence). This CDR3 is 13 amino acids long. The CDR3 protein is CASSQVRYYGYTF. The CDR3 DNA sequence: TGTGCCAGCAGCCAAGTCCGGTACTATGGCTACACCTTC.

The J gene is TRBJ2-3, the V gene TRBV19; tentatively, D is TRBD1 or TRBD2 (5 bases each). With 2 bases removed from V and 4 bases from J, the gap between germline ends came to 7 bases. The germline V gene has CDR1 LNHDA and CDR2 SQIVND (reference sequence). CDR3 length: 13 amino acids. The CDR3 loop reads CASSIQGADTQYF. CDR3 sequence (DNA): TGTGCCAGTAGTATACAGGGAGCAGATACGCAGTATTTT.

Note on this clone: Germline and junction disagree at one end, which may indicate a read error. This chain joins TRBV2 and TRBJ2-7, with D perhaps being TRBD1 or TRBD2 (6 bases each). This CDR3 has 15 amino acids. Germline values: CDR1 SNHLY, CDR2 FYNNEI. CDR3 region: CASREGGTVSYEQYF. Written as DNA, the CDR3 is TGTGCCAGCAGGGAAGGGGGGACGGTATCCTACGAGCAGTACTTC.

This sequence joins TRBV10-3 and TRBJ1-1; 7 bases are shared with TRBD1. Germline trimming cut 2 bases from V and 5 bases from J; bases unmatched to any gene: 5. The CDR3 sequence is 14 residues long. The germline V gene encodes CDR1 ENHRY and CDR2 SYGVKD. The CDR3 coding sequence is TGTGCCATCAGTGAGAGGCAGGGGGGAACTGAAGCTTTCTTT. This translates into CAISERQGGTEAFF.

The rearrangement joins TRBV24-1 to TRBJ2-3; 13 bases line up with TRBD2. The germline V gene encodes CDR1 KGHDR and CDR2 SFDVKD. The V segment lost 2 bases and the J segment 1 base; nucleotides outside the gene matches: 5. CDR3 length: 18 residues. The CDR3 here is CATSDSRTSGGGTDTQYF. In DNA form, the CDR3 reads TGTGCCACCAGTGATTCCCGGACTAGCGGGGGAGGCACAGATACGCAGTATTTT.

This clone is medium-sized in the sample. CDR3 protein: CASSPPGQNTEAFF. The CDR3 region has the DNA TGTGCCAGCTCACCACCGGGCCAAAACACTGAAGCTTTCTTT. This chain links TRBV18 with TRBJ1-1; D call uncertain. The CDR3 has 14 amino acids. The V gene's germline CDR1 is KGHSH and CDR2 LQKENI. V dropped 0 bases and J dropped 2 bases, with 7 bases sitting between them.

The rearrangement joins TRBV10-3 to TRBJ2-5; the match to TRBD2 covers 9 bases. The germline V gene has CDR1 ENHRY and CDR2 SYGVKD. After removal of 0 bases from V and 0 bases from J, the junction contained 5 bases not matched to a gene. The CDR3 extends over 17 amino acids. This CDR3 reads CAISESNKRGDQETQYF. CDR3 nucleotides: TGTGCCATCAGTGAGTCGAACAAGCGGGGGGACCAAGAGACCCAGTACTTC.

This sequence joins TRBV10-3 and TRBJ1-2; 9 bases line up with TRBD1. V trimming: 6 bases; J trimming: 6 bases; junction bases outside the gene matches: 5. Germline V gene lookup returns CDR1 ENHRY and CDR2 SYGVKD. This CDR3 has 13 amino acids. In DNA form, the CDR3 reads TGTGCCATCAGCTGGACAGGGGTCGATGGCTACACCTTC. Translated, it gives CAISWTGVDGYTF.

The V gene is TRBV18, the J gene TRBJ1-3; perhaps TRBD1 as D (5 bases). Germline CDR1 is KGHSH and CDR2 is LQKENI. Trimming cost V 5 bases and J 11 bases, with 13 bases left between them. The CDR3 loop spans 12 amino acids. The CDR3, as DNA: TGTGCCAGCTCAGAGGGGAAGGTCCCCATATATTTT. Its translation is CASSEGKVPIYF.

The rearrangement uses TRBV9 and TRBJ2-2; a weak D match, TRBD2 (6 bases). V lost 4 bases and J 7 bases, leaving 14 bases between the germline ends. CDR1 is SGDLS and CDR2 is YYNGEE in the germline V gene. The CDR3 extends over 14 amino acids. The CDR3 loop is CASSTEEGNGELFF. The CDR3 region has the DNA TGTGCCAGCAGCACAGAGGAGGGTAACGGGGAGCTGTTTTTT.

CDR3 coding DNA: TGTGCCAGCAGCCAAGATCCCAGCGGGCACAATGAGCAGTTCTTC. Translation gives CASSQDPSGHNEQFF. This sequence joins TRBV3-1 (or the pseudogene TRBV3-2) and TRBJ2-1; weak D call: TRBD2 (6 bases). The CDR3 covers 15 residues. Per the germline V gene, CDR1 is LGHDT and CDR2 is YNNKEL (reference sequence). Trimming took 0 bases from V and 5 from J, leaving 11 bases between them.

The J gene is TRBJ1-1, the V gene TRBV10-3, with D possibly TRBD1 on 6 matching bases. The CDR3 spans 15 residues. The V and J ends lost 0 bases and 2 bases respectively, with 10 bases between them. CDR1 ENHRY and CDR2 SYGVKD come from the germline V gene. DNA of the CDR3: TGTGCCATCAGTGAGTCGACAGGACCTAACACTGAAGCTTTCTTT. Amino acids: CAISESTGPNTEAFF.

The chain combines TRBV6-5 with TRBJ1-2; the match to TRBD1 covers 8 bases. Trimming at V came to 6 bases and at J to 7 bases, leaving 4 bases not matched to a gene. There are 12 residues in the CDR3. Germline assignment: CDR1 MNHEY and CDR2 SVGAGI. As DNA, the CDR3 is TGTGCCAGCAGAATACAGGGGGGTGGCTACACCTTC. Its translation: CASRIQGGGYTF.

For the CDR3, the DNA is TGCGCCAGCAGCCTATTTGGGGGTGCCGGGGAGCTGTTTTTT. Translation gives CASSLFGGAGELFF. V gene TRBV5-1 combines with J gene TRBJ2-2; D assignment may be TRBD1 or TRBD2 (5 bases each). The CDR3 runs 14 residues. CDR1 is SGHRS and CDR2 is YFSETQ in the germline V gene. V gave up 4 bases and J gave up 6 bases, with 13 bases separating them.

V is TRBV27 and J is TRBJ1-1; TRBD1 agrees at 7 bases. The CDR3 loop spans 13 amino acids. The V segment lost 10 bases and the J segment 0 bases; nucleotides outside the gene matches: 5. Germline CDR1 and CDR2: MNHEY and SMNVEV (reference sequence). In DNA, the CDR3 is TGTGCCACCAGACAGGGATTGAACACTGAAGCTTTCTTT. Its translation is CATRQGLNTEAFF.

The gene calls are TRBV12-5 and TRBJ1-2; tentative D call: TRBD1 (6 bases). Germline V lookup: CDR1 LGHNT, CDR2 FRNRAP. V lost 6 bases, J lost 8 bases, and 13 bases lay in between. The CDR3 sequence is 12 residues long. The CDR3 DNA is TGTGCTAGTGGGGCCCTGACAGGAGGCTACACCTTC. It specifies CASGALTGGYTF. Supplemented by reference TRBV12-5 and TRBJ1-2, the full variable domain reads DARVTQTPRHKVTEMGQEVTMRCQPILGHNTVFWYRQTMMQGLELLAYFRNRAPLDDSGMPKDRFSAEMPDATLATLKIQPSEPRDSAVYFCASGALTGGYTFGSGTRLTVV.

This clone was picked up a small number of times. The chain is built from TRBV3-1 (or the pseudogene TRBV3-2) and TRBJ2-3; 10 bases map to TRBD2. CDR3 length: 15 amino acids. V was pared by 2 bases and J by 1 base, with 0 bases of the junction left unmatched. From germline, CDR1 is LGHDT and CDR2 YNNKEL (reference sequence). In DNA, the CDR3 is TGTGCCAGCAGCCAACTAGCGGGGGGCACAGATACGCAGTATTTT. Amino acids: CASSQLAGGTDTQYF.

This clone has only one observation. The V call is TRBV19, the J call TRBJ2-6; D is uncertain. This CDR3 is built from 15 residues. V was clipped by 2 bases and J by 0 bases, with 5 bases between them. CDR1 and CDR2 from the germline V gene are LNHDA and SQIVND (reference sequence). CDR3 in amino acids: CASSIMSSGANVLTF. In nucleotides, the CDR3 is TGTGCCAGTAGTATAATGAGCTCTGGGGCCAACGTCCTGACTTTC.